A selection of T cell receptor beta chains follows, all from one sample in a study of identifying expanded T cells in peripheral blood. Clones were sequenced by immunoSEQ multiplex PCR, and TCRdb holds only the in-frame ones, with some missing. The repertoire consists of about 80,000 clones, with about 90% occurring once and the leading ten covering less than 9.5%. The sequenced sample was blood. All receptors derive from a person between 18 and 70 years old in good health. The CDR3 runs from the conserved cysteine through the conserved F or W. D genes are given only for firm matches.

TRBJ1-1 TRBV19 . CASSPLGGGTEAFF TGTGCCAGTAGCCCCCTGGGCGGTGGGACTGAAGCTTTCTTT
TRBJ2-1 TRBV6-1 TRBD2 CASRPNSGRGNEQFF TGTGCCAGCAGACCCAATAGCGGGAGAGGCAATGAGCAGTTCTTC
TRBJ1-3 TRBV19 . CASSITGIGNTIYF TGTGCCAGTAGTATCACAGGGATTGGAAACACCATATATTTT
TRBJ1-2 TRBV2 . CASSETSGYTF TGTGCCAGCAGTGAGACGAGTGGCTACACCTTC
TRBJ1-2 TRBV6-5 . CASSSGILNYGYTF TGTGCCAGCAGTTCAGGGATCCTGAACTATGGCTACACCTTC
TRBJ2-5 TRBV21-1 . CASSKEVGGGRAQETQYF TGTGCCAGCAGCAAAGAGGTGGGAGGGGGACGAGCCCAAGAGACCCAGTACTTC
TRBJ2-7 TRBV2 . CASSEVRSSYEQYF TGTGCCAGCAGTGAAGTTCGGAGCTCCTACGAGCAGTACTTC
TRBJ2-5 TRBV6-6 TRBD1 CASSPRRGYQETQYF TGTGCCAGCAGTCCGCGCAGGGGGTACCAAGAGACCCAGTACTTC
TRBJ1-2 TRBV5-1 TRBD1 CASTSFTGGTYGYTF TGCGCCAGCACCTCCTTTACAGGGGGAACCTATGGCTACACCTTC
TRBJ2-6 TRBV5-1 TRBD1 CASATGGTSSGANVLTF TGCGCCAGCGCGACAGGGGGCACTTCCTCTGGGGCCAACGTCCTGACTTTC